Ten or more counts support the clone carrying this T cell receptor (beta chain). Its antigen is still unknown. CDR3 size: 13 residues. V was pared by 7 bases and J by 0 bases, with 9 bases between. Germline lookup yields CDR1 MGHRA and CDR2 YSYEKL. RNA served as the template for amplifying TCR beta CDR3 regions. Investigators did first-round RT-PCR with HTBI primers, then second-round multiplex PCR. TCRdb ran MiXCR on the multiplex PCR reads and lists one entry per CDR3 protein. The sample holds under 250,000 distinct CDR3 sequences, about a fifth seen once. The sample comes from a study of Graves' ophthalmopathy and Graves' hyperthyroidism. Turning to the study itself: Peripheral blood collection took place at initial diagnosis, before any treatment.

Study observations and caveats: At about 69% sensitivity and 72% to 75% specificity, the model predicted progression of the ophthalmopathy. Blood also harbored most expanded thyroid clonotypes above 0.001 frequency.

PBMCs had their origin in fresh peripheral blood (about 10 ml). Sequencing was performed on peripheral blood. This TCR derives from a woman in her 50s with Graves' ophthalmopathy. V and J are TRBV4-1 and TRBJ1-1; TRBD1 is a possible D gene (6 bases). The CDR3 spells CASKGQLNTEAFF. CDR3 bases: TGCGCCAGCAAAGGACAGTTGAACACTGAAGCTTTCTTT.